These 27 T cell receptor beta chains were sequenced from one sample in a study of T cell responses to AZD1222 COVID-19 vaccine. The assay was immunoSEQ multiplex PCR, and TCRdb's table has in-frame clones only and misses some. This sample has 100,000 to 150,000 clones, with 90% found just once. The sample here was peripheral blood, taken on day 0 of MenACWY control vaccination. The receptors were gathered from an adult in good health.

CDR3 DNA sequence: TGCAGTGCTAGTGGCGGCATGGGGTTAGGGGGTACAGATACGCAGTATTTT. Translated, it gives CSASGGMGLGGTDTQYF. The chain links TRBV20-1 to TRBJ2-3; weak D call: TRBD1 (6 bases). This CDR3 has 17 residues. V was shortened by 3 bases and J by 3 bases, with 22 bases between the two germline ends. Germline V lookup: CDR1 DFQATT, CDR2 SNEGSKA (reference sequence).

This chain connects TRBV7-3 to TRBJ1-3; D possibly corresponds to TRBD1 (5 bases). Per germline, CDR1 SGHTA and CDR2 FQGTGA. CDR3 length: 16 amino acids. Deletions cut 2 bases from V and 0 bases from J, with 11 bases between. The CDR3 DNA sequence: TGTGCCAGCAGCTTAGGGGGAGCCCACTCTGGAAACACCATATATTTT. As protein: CASSLGGAHSGNTIYF.

There are a few counts of this clone. The rearrangement uses TRBV18 and TRBJ2-3; tentatively, D is TRBD1 (5 bases). Trimming removed 3 bases from V and 4 bases from J, with 20 bases in between. From germline, CDR1 is KGHSH and CDR2 LQKENI. The CDR3 consists of 17 residues. CDR3 residues: CASSPSGVVARADTQYF. DNA of the CDR3: TGTGCCAGCTCACCTTCTGGGGTTGTGGCCAGGGCAGATACGCAGTATTTT.

The chain couples TRBV21-1 to TRBJ1-5. TRBV21-1 is shown as a pseudogene. The CDR3 has 18 amino acids. The CDR3 coding sequence is TGTGCCAGCATCTACGGGCCAGCCGGTCAGAGCCGGAATCAGCCCCAGCATTTT. This codes for CASIYGPAGQSRNQPQHF.

The V call is TRBV4-2, the J call TRBJ1-2; the D is unclear. Germline assignment: CDR1 LGHNA and CDR2 YNFKEQ. The ends were cut back, 1 base at V and 7 bases at J, with 10 bases in the middle. The CDR3 length is 13 residues. The CDR3 sequence is CASSQGPAGGYTF. The CDR3 nucleotides are TGTGCCAGCAGCCAAGGTCCGGCGGGTGGCTACACCTTC.

V gene TRBV15 combines with J gene TRBJ2-1; TRBD2 agrees at 12 bases. CDR3 length: 17 residues. V was pared by 3 bases and J by 8 bases, with 11 bases of the junction left unmatched. CDR1 and CDR2 (germline): LNHNV, YYDKDF (reference sequence). Here the CDR3 reads CATSSPGLAGMVHEQFF. The CDR3 region has the DNA TGTGCCACCAGCAGCCCAGGACTAGCGGGAATGGTCCATGAGCAGTTCTTC.

J is TRBJ1-5 and V is TRBV28, with 9 bases that match TRBD1. The V gene's germline CDR1 is MDHEN and CDR2 SYDVKM. The CDR3 spans 17 residues. The V gene end was trimmed by 7 bases and the J gene end by 1 base; junction bases not matched to a gene: 11. The CDR3 region is CASIERQGEGSNQPQHF. Here the CDR3 DNA reads TGTGCCAGCATTGAGCGACAGGGGGAAGGAAGCAATCAGCCCCAGCATTTT.

J is TRBJ2-2 and V is TRBV3-1 (or the pseudogene TRBV3-2); 9 nucleotides line up with TRBD1. The CDR3 is 15 amino acids. The V gene end was trimmed by 4 bases and the J gene end by 6 bases; junction bases not matched to a gene: 6. The germline V gene has CDR1 LGHDT and CDR2 YNNKEL (reference sequence). The DNA of the CDR3 is TGTGCCAGCAGCCGTCCCGGGACAGGGTCCGGGGAGCTGTTTTTT. It encodes CASSRPGTGSGELFF.

The chain carries TRBV11-3 and TRBJ2-3, with D uncertain. This CDR3 region has 14 residues. The ends were cut back, 5 bases at V and 0 bases at J, with 9 bases in the middle. Germline CDR1 is SGHNT and CDR2 is YENEEA. The CDR3 DNA reads as TGTGCCAGCAGCCCCTACCAGAGCACAGATACGCAGTATTTT. Encoded protein: CASSPYQSTDTQYF.

CDR3 protein: CASSIGWDRGQETEAFF. The CDR3 DNA follows: TGTGCCAGTAGTATAGGCTGGGACAGGGGGCAGGAGACTGAAGCTTTCTTT. The chain uses TRBV19 and TRBJ1-1, with 12 positions matching TRBD1. The CDR3 runs to 17 residues. Germline assignment: CDR1 LNHDA and CDR2 SQIVND (reference sequence). Unmatched junction bases numbered 8, after V lost 1 base and J lost 5 bases. The full variable domain, rest sourced from reference TRBV19 and TRBJ1-1, is DGGITQSPKYLFRKEGQNVTLSCEQNLNHDAMYWYRQDPGQGLRLIYYSQIVNDFQKGDIAEGYSVSREKKESFPLTVTSAQKNPTAFYLCASSIGWDRGQETEAFFGQGTRLTVV.

On this clone: Other DNA sequences from this sample encode an identical CDR3 as well. J is TRBJ1-2 and V is TRBV27, with D possibly being TRBD1 (5 bases). This CDR3 comprises 14 residues. V lost 5 bases, J lost 4 bases, and 14 bases lay in between. CDR1 is MNHEY and CDR2 is SMNVEV in the germline V gene (reference sequence). CDR3 amino acids: CASSAQQAIYGYTF. CDR3 bases: TGTGCCAGCAGTGCCCAACAGGCAATCTATGGCTACACCTTC.

The gene calls are TRBV10-1 and TRBJ2-1; 11 bases line up with TRBD2. Unmatched junction bases numbered 3, after V lost 5 bases and J lost 6 bases. This CDR3 is built from 14 residues. Germline CDR1 is WNHNN and CDR2 is SYGVQD (reference sequence). CDR3 amino acids: CASSSGTSGNEQFF. The CDR3 DNA sequence: TGCGCCAGCAGTAGTGGGACTAGCGGCAATGAGCAGTTCTTC.

This CDR3 is CASSLLLWDTQYF. For the CDR3, the DNA is TGTGCCAGCAGTTTATTACTTTGGGATACGCAGTATTTT. The chain is built from TRBV27 and TRBJ2-3, with no clear D. Germline V gene lookup returns CDR1 MNHEY and CDR2 SMNVEV (reference sequence). CDR3 size: 13 residues. Trimming stripped 1 base from V and 6 bases from J, with 8 bases between.

The chain couples TRBV7-9 to TRBJ1-1; TRBD1 agrees at 8 bases. Per germline, CDR1 SEHNR and CDR2 FQNEAQ (reference sequence). Trimming removed 3 bases from V and 3 bases from J; junction bases left unmatched: 6. The CDR3 loop spans 15 amino acids. The chain's CDR3 is CASSFYQGADTEAFF. The CDR3 DNA reads as TGTGCCAGCAGCTTTTACCAGGGGGCGGACACTGAAGCTTTCTTT. Complete variable domain (other parts from reference TRBV7-9 and TRBJ1-1): DTGVSQNPRHKITKRGQNVTFRCDPISEHNRLYWYRQTLGQGPEFLTYFQNEAQLEKSRLLSDRFSAERPKGSFSTLEIQRTEQGDSAMYLCASSFYQGADTEAFFGQGTRLTVV.

With regard to this clone: The limits of the CDR3 on the DNA are not certain, so only TCRdb's listed CDR3 is given. The V and J genes are TRBV2 and TRBJ1-4; no check of the table's D call, TRBD1, against the DNA was made. The CDR3 is made up of 15 amino acids, end residues included. Germline V gene data show CDR1 as SNHLY and CDR2 as FYNNEI. The CDR3 loop reads CASSEWGQGIKKVFF.

The rearrangement joins TRBV6-5 to TRBJ2-5, with D possibly being TRBD1 (5 bases). Germline CDR1 is MNHEY and CDR2 is SVGAGI. CDR3 size: 14 residues. The V end lost 0 bases, the J end lost 1 base, and 6 bases lay between the germline ends. The CDR3 bases are TGTGCCAGCAGTTACTCGGACACCCAAGAGACCCAGTACTTC. This gives the protein CASSYSDTQETQYF.

The V and J genes are TRBV2 and TRBJ1-2; 11 bases are shared with TRBD1. There are 16 residues in the CDR3. Trimming cost V 7 bases and J 4 bases; bases outside gene matches: 11. The germline CDR1 and CDR2 sequences are SNHLY and FYNNEI. CDR3 nucleotide sequence: TGTGCCAGCACCGGACAGGGGGCGACAGGTCGCTATGGCTACACCTTC. Encoded protein: CASTGQGATGRYGYTF.

A remark on this clone: This sample also contains other DNA sequences that code for the same CDR3. CDR3 in amino acids: CASSFGANYGYTF. DNA for the CDR3: TGTGCCAGCAGTTTCGGGGCGAACTATGGCTACACCTTC. The V call is TRBV28, the J call TRBJ1-2; D may be TRBD1 (5 bases). Trimming took 3 bases from V and 2 from J, leaving 7 bases between them. CDR1 is MDHEN and CDR2 is SYDVKM in the germline V gene. The CDR3 is 13 residues long.

V usage is TRBV6-1 and J usage is TRBJ2-7; the D is unclear. The CDR3 runs 14 residues. The V end was cut by 0 bases, the J end by 3 bases, with 9 bases between. CDR1 is MNHNS, CDR2 SASEGT, per germline. The CDR3: CASSEAPGVYEQYV. For the CDR3, the DNA is TGTGCCAGCAGTGAAGCCCCAGGAGTCTACGAGCAGTACGTC.

V usage is TRBV11-2 and J usage is TRBJ1-1; 12 nucleotides agree with TRBD1. V gave up 6 bases and J gave up 3 bases; unmatched junction bases: 8. CDR3 length equals 16 residues. Germline CDR1 reads SGHAT; CDR2 reads FQNNGV. The CDR3: CASSMGQGAHDTEAFF. CDR3 DNA sequence: TGTGCCAGCAGTATGGGACAGGGGGCGCATGACACTGAAGCTTTCTTT.

The J gene is TRBJ1-4, the V gene TRBV2, with 9 positions matching TRBD1. The CDR3 extends over 13 amino acids. V gave up 9 bases and J gave up 11 bases; unmatched junction bases: 10. Germline V gene lookup returns CDR1 SNHLY and CDR2 FYNNEI. The CDR3 protein is CASAAGTGSKLFF. CDR3 DNA: TGTGCCAGTGCAGCCGGGACAGGGTCTAAACTGTTTTTT.

CDR3 residues: CASRSSGTYNEQFF. CDR3 sequence (DNA): TGTGCCAGCAGATCTAGCGGGACATACAATGAGCAGTTCTTC. The gene calls are TRBV2 and TRBJ2-1; 9 nucleotides agree with TRBD2. The CDR3 runs 14 residues. CDR1 SNHLY and CDR2 FYNNEI come from the germline V gene. Trimming removed 6 bases from V and 4 bases from J; junction bases left unmatched: 4. Combining the CDR3 with reference TRBV2 and TRBJ2-1 gives the whole variable domain EPEVTQTPSHQVTQMGQEVILRCVPISNHLYFYWYRQILGQKVEFLVSFYNNEISEKSEIFDDQFSVERPDGSNFTLKIRSTKLEDSAMYFCASRSSGTYNEQFFGPGTRLTVL.

This clone was seen once. The chain couples TRBV14 to TRBJ1-2; D perhaps matches TRBD1 (5 bases). The CDR3 has 14 residues. V was trimmed by 0 bases and J by 7 bases, leaving 12 bases between them. The germline gives CDR1 SGHDN, CDR2 FVKESK. CDR3 DNA sequence: TGTGCCAGCAGCCAAGACTTTAGAGGGGTTGGCTACACCTTC. Translated: CASSQDFRGVGYTF.

This clone was recorded only once. This chain uses TRBV18 with TRBJ1-1, with unresolved D. Per the germline V gene, CDR1 is KGHSH and CDR2 is LQKENI. This CDR3 region has 17 residues. The germline V and J ends were trimmed by 3 bases and 2 bases, with 19 bases remaining between them. The CDR3 reads CASSPLPSGQTNTEAFF. CDR3 sequence (DNA): TGTGCCAGCTCACCTCTACCTAGCGGGCAGACTAACACTGAAGCTTTCTTT.

V and J are TRBV5-8 and TRBJ1-5; TRBD1 matches 10 bases. V dropped 4 bases and J dropped 7; count of bases not matched to a gene: 11. Germline loops: CDR1 SGHTS, CDR2 YDEGEE. The CDR3 contains 16 residues. The CDR3 is CASSNTGTGAGQPQHF. Written as DNA, the CDR3 is TGTGCCAGCAGCAACACCGGGACAGGGGCTGGACAGCCCCAGCATTTT. The entire variable domain, with the rest obtained from reference TRBV5-8 and TRBJ1-5, is as follows: EAGVTQSPTHLIKTRGQQATLRCSPISGHTSVYWYQQALGLGLQFLLWYDEGEERNRGNFPPRFSGRQFPNYSSELNVNALELEDSALYLCASSNTGTGAGQPQHFGDGTRLSIL.

Points on this clone: Other DNA sequences in this sample translate to the same CDR3. The V gene is TRBV20-1, the J gene TRBJ1-5, with D unresolved. Germline V CDR1 and CDR2: DFQATT, SNEGSKA (reference sequence). The CDR3 runs to 14 residues. V was pared by 6 bases and J by 0 bases, with 12 bases between. DNA of the CDR3: TGCAGTGCCAGTACTGGGGATAGCAATCAGCCCCAGCATTTT. Amino acids: CSASTGDSNQPQHF.

The chain's CDR3 is CASSLEGGSYNSPLHF. The CDR3 DNA is TGTGCCAGCAGCTTAGAAGGGGGCTCCTATAATTCACCCCTCCACTTT. The rearrangement links TRBV13 to TRBJ1-6; D is perhaps TRBD1 (6 bases). V was trimmed by 1 base and J by 0 bases, leaving 7 bases between them. This CDR3 comprises 16 residues. Germline V gives CDR1 PRHDT, CDR2 FYEKMQ (reference sequence).